These 10 T cell receptor beta chains share one sample of origin, sequenced in a study of blood T cell repertoires in COVID-19. Repertoires were generated with immunoSEQ multiplex PCR, while TCRdb's copy carries only in-frame clones and drops some. Of roughly 160,000 clones listed, more than 70% are singletons. The sequencing input was peripheral blood. The receptor source for this set is a woman in her 70s who had recovered from COVID-19.

The genes are TRBV21-1 and TRBJ2-7; the table gives TRBD2 as D, unverified against the DNA. TRBV21-1 is flagged as a pseudogene. CDR3 length: 19 amino acids. CDR3 DNA sequence: TGTGCCAGCAGCAAAGGGCTGGGGGGGGGCCCTCTGCTTGGCTACGAGCAGTACTTC. This sequence encodes CASSKGLGGGPLLGYEQYF.

The chain uses TRBV30 and TRBJ2-7; 8 nucleotides match TRBD2. The V gene end was trimmed by 3 bases and the J gene end by 0 bases; junction bases not matched to a gene: 4. The length of the CDR3 is 14 residues. Germline V gene sequence: CDR1 GTSNPN, CDR2 SVGIG (reference sequence). The CDR3 spells CAWSAGGDSYEQYF. The CDR3 coding sequence is TGTGCCTGGAGCGCGGGGGGCGACTCCTACGAGCAGTACTTC.

V usage is TRBV3-1 (or the pseudogene TRBV3-2) and J usage is TRBJ1-2, with 10 bases fitting TRBD1. V was clipped by 4 bases and J by 2 bases; unmatched bases: 4. Germline V lookup: CDR1 LGHDT, CDR2 YNNKEL (reference sequence). The CDR3 is made up of 15 amino acids. The CDR3 here is CASSPPGQGNYGYTF. In nucleotides, the CDR3 is TGTGCCAGCAGCCCGCCGGGACAGGGGAACTATGGCTACACCTTC.

The V gene is TRBV5-4, the J gene TRBJ1-5; 11 nucleotides agree with TRBD1. The length of the CDR3 is 15 residues. From germline, CDR1 is SGHNT and CDR2 YYREEE (reference sequence). J lost 5 bases, V lost 4 bases, and 5 bases had no gene match. The CDR3 spells CASSRGGQGDQPQHF. Here the CDR3 DNA reads TGTGCCAGCAGCCGGGGGGGACAGGGGGATCAGCCCCAGCATTTT.

This sequence joins TRBV5-6 and TRBJ2-7; 8 bases align to TRBD1. The CDR3 is 14 amino acids. Trimming removed 4 bases from V and 2 bases from J; junction bases left unmatched: 5. Germline loops: CDR1 SGHDT, CDR2 YYEEEE. The CDR3 loop is CASSRDRPTYEQYF. DNA of the CDR3: TGTGCCAGCAGCCGGGACAGGCCTACCTACGAGCAGTACTTC.

This chain links TRBV7-2 with TRBJ2-3, with 10 bases matching TRBD2. The CDR3 totals 17 residues. Germline V gene lookup returns CDR1 SGHTA and CDR2 FQGNSA. The V segment lost 5 bases and the J segment 0 bases; nucleotides outside the gene matches: 8. The CDR3 protein is CASSQGLAPASTDTQYF. The CDR3, as DNA: TGTGCCAGCAGCCAGGGACTAGCGCCTGCTAGCACAGATACGCAGTATTTT.

The rearrangement links TRBV10-1 to TRBJ1-1; D is possibly TRBD1 (6 bases). The CDR3 runs to 16 residues. V lost 0 bases to trimming and J lost 3 bases, with 14 bases between them. Germline V lookup: CDR1 WNHNN, CDR2 SYGVQD (reference sequence). CDR3 sequence (DNA): TGCGCCAGCAGTGAGTCGACGGGGAGGGGGGACACTGAAGCTTTCTTT. Protein product: CASSESTGRGDTEAFF.

The rearrangement uses TRBV28 and TRBJ2-5, with TRBD2 identical over 7 bases. After removal of 4 bases from V and 5 bases from J, the junction contained 10 bases not matched to a gene. Germline lookup yields CDR1 MDHEN and CDR2 SYDVKM. CDR3 length: 15 amino acids. The CDR3 DNA reads as TGTGCCAGCAGTTCCCCTCAGCCAGCGGGGGAGACCCAGTACTTC. As protein: CASSSPQPAGETQYF.

The chain couples TRBV18 to TRBJ1-1; D not certain. The CDR3 extends over 15 amino acids. Trimming took off 4 bases at V and 1 base at J, with 13 bases between the two ends. Looked up from germline, CDR1 is KGHSH and CDR2 is LQKENI. The CDR3 region has the DNA TGTGCCAGCTCACTCGCAGGCGTGGGGAACACTGAAGCTTTCTTT. As protein: CASSLAGVGNTEAFF.

This chain links TRBV6-5 with TRBJ1-4; tentatively, D is TRBD1 (6 bases). CDR1 MNHEY and CDR2 SVGAGI come from the germline V gene. Trimming left V 2 bases short and J 3 bases short, with 10 bases between. This CDR3 has 15 residues. The CDR3 DNA is TGTGCCAGCAGTTACGGGGGGGCCGCTAATGAAAAACTGTTTTTT. It specifies CASSYGGAANEKLFF.